The T cell receptor beta chain under discussion was sequenced for a study of blood T cell repertoires in COVID-19. Study-level information: The study drew acute and convalescent COVID-19 samples from the United States, Italy and Spain. Sources were T cells, B-cell-depleted T cells, or PBMCs; the material itself was cDNA or gDNA.

The data were produced by immunoSEQ multiplex PCR, yet TCRdb's version contains in-frame clones alone and is incomplete. The table lists 300,000 to 450,000 clones, 85% to 90% of them singletons. Cohorts were assigned according to the clinical history that participants reported. Two negative PCRs, clearance, or symptom resolution had been documented for recovered Cohort 3 donors. The CDR3 has 18 amino acids. The sequenced material came from PBMCs or T cells enriched from blood (not recorded which). The clonotype was recovered from a man aged 18-30 years who had recovered from COVID-19. The chain combines TRBV12-2 with TRBJ1-1; the D call TRBD1 from the table was never checked on the DNA. TRBV12-2 is a documented pseudogene. CDR3 nucleotide sequence: TGTGCAAGTCGCTTAGGACCGGGACAGGGGGCGAGATTCGCTGAAGCTTTCTTT. As protein: CASRLGPGQGARFAEAFF.